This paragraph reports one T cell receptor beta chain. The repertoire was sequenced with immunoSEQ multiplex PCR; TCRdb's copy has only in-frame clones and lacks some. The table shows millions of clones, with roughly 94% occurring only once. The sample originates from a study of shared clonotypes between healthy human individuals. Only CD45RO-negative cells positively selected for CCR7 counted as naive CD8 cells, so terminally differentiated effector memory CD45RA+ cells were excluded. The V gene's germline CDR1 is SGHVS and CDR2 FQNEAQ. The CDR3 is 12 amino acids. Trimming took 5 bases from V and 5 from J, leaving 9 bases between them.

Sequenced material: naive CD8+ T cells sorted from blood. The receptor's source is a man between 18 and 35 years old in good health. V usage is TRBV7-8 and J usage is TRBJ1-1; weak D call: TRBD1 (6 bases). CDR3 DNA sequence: TGTGCCAGCAGCGAACAGGGAACTGAAGCTTTCTTT. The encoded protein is CASSEQGTEAFF.